A selection of T cell receptor beta chains follows, all from one sample in a study of blood T cell repertoires in COVID-19. Some clones are missing from TCRdb's copy, which holds only in-frame ones; the method was immunoSEQ multiplex PCR. Seen here are 250,000 or so clones, approximately 86% observed once, and the top ten hold approximately 9.7%. Sequenced: peripheral blood. Source of these receptors: a middle-aged man with active or convalescent COVID-19. Both conserved end residues are part of each CDR3.

v_gene: TRBV9
len: 15
j_gene: TRBJ2-1
CDR3aa: CASSYRGGLYNEQFF

v_gene: TRBV5-6
len: 14
j_gene: TRBJ2-5
CDR3aa: CASSLTGAQETQYF

v_gene: TRBV5-1
len: 15
j_gene: TRBJ1-1
CDR3aa: CASSLTGLGNSEAFF

v_gene: TRBV6-5
len: 14
j_gene: TRBJ1-1
CDR3aa: CARRTGTKDTEAFF

v_gene: TRBV2
len: 14
j_gene: TRBJ2-7
CDR3aa: CASIGSSGSIVQYF

v_gene: TRBV3-1/TRBV3-2
len: 15
j_gene: TRBJ2-2
CDR3aa: CASSQLTGLTGELFF

v_gene: TRBV28
len: 15
j_gene: TRBJ2-1
CDR3aa: CASRGAGAVYNEQFF

v_gene: TRBV3-1/TRBV3-2
len: 15
j_gene: TRBJ1-2
CDR3aa: CASSHRDRDGDGYTF

v_gene: TRBV9
len: 15
j_gene: TRBJ2-1
CDR3aa: CASSVIGADGNEQFF

v_gene: TRBV24-1
len: 13
j_gene: TRBJ1-5
CDR3aa: CATSRGVNQPQHF

v_gene: TRBV5-1
len: 13
j_gene: TRBJ1-2
CDR3aa: CASSTGQAGGYTF

v_gene: TRBV3-1/TRBV3-2
len: 19
j_gene: TRBJ1-2
CDR3aa: CASSQESGQGRVTNYGYTF

v_gene: TRBV24-1
len: 15
j_gene: TRBJ2-7
CDR3aa: CATSDHRTGVIEQYF

v_gene: TRBV6-5
len: 14
j_gene: TRBJ1-3
CDR3aa: CASSPKPQGNTIYF

v_gene: TRBV4-2
len: 18
j_gene: TRBJ1-3
CDR3aa: CASSQEGVDALSGNTIYF

v_gene: TRBV3-1/TRBV3-2
len: 14
j_gene: TRBJ1-6
CDR3aa: CASSQVGGGSPLHF

v_gene: TRBV3-1/TRBV3-2
len: 18
j_gene: TRBJ1-1
CDR3aa: CASSQAQGGWRMNTEAFF

v_gene: TRBV14
len: 19
j_gene: TRBJ2-2
CDR3aa: CASSRWVGLAGAVTGELFF

v_gene: TRBV4-1
len: 18
j_gene: TRBJ2-3
CDR3aa: CASSHQGSGRGVTDTQYF

v_gene: TRBV9
len: 15
j_gene: TRBJ1-1
CDR3aa: CASSPRSSLETEAFF

v_gene: TRBV2
len: 13
j_gene: TRBJ2-5
CDR3aa: CASSGGRQETQYF

v_gene: TRBV6-1
len: 16
j_gene: TRBJ2-1
CDR3aa: CASSEARTSAAGEQFF

v_gene: TRBV3-1/TRBV3-2
len: 15
j_gene: TRBJ1-4
CDR3aa: CASSQETAFNEKLFF

v_gene: TRBV27
len: 14
j_gene: TRBJ1-4
CDR3aa: CASGSDRFNEKLFF

v_gene: TRBV5-1
len: 14
j_gene: TRBJ1-2
CDR3aa: CASSRDRTNYGYTF

v_gene: TRBV28
len: 13
j_gene: TRBJ1-1
CDR3aa: CASSPRERVEAFF

v_gene: TRBV14
len: 15
j_gene: TRBJ1-3
CDR3aa: CASSQQGARGNTIYF